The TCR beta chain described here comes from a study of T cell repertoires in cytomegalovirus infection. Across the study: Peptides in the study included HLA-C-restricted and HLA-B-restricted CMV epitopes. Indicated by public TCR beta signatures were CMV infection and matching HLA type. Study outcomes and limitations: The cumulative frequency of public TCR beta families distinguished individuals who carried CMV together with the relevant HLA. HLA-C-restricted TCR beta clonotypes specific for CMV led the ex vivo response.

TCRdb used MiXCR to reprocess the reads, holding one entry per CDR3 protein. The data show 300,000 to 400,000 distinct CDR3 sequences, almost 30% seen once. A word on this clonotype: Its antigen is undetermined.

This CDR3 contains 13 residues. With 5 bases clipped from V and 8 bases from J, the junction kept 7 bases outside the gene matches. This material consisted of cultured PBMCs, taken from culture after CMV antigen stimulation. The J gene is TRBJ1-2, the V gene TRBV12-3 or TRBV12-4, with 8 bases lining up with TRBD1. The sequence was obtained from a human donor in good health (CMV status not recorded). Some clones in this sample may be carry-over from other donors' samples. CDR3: CASSPDREGGYTF. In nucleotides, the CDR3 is TGTGCCAGCAGTCCGGACAGGGAGGGGGGCTACACCTTC.